The 12 T cell receptor beta chains listed next were all sequenced from one sample in a study of tumor-infiltrating lymphocytes in glioblastoma multiforme. TCR beta libraries were built from RNA through three nested multiplex PCR rounds using modified ARM-PCR. TCRdb itself ran the multiplex PCR reads through MiXCR, one entry per CDR3 protein. This sample has 15,000 to 20,000 distinct CDR3 sequences, with around 68% found just once. Sequencing was performed on peripheral blood. Receptors originate from a male donor with glioblastoma.

This clonotype has only a few counts. V and J are TRBV19 and TRBJ2-1; D remains unclear. This CDR3 comprises 13 residues. Germline V gives CDR1 LNHDA, CDR2 SQIVND (reference sequence). Trimming removed 4 bases at V and 3 bases at J, with 7 bases between. The CDR3 nucleotides read TGTGCCAGTAGTAGTGGGATCTACAATGAGCAGTTCTTC. Protein product: CASSSGIYNEQFF. Full variable domain (remainder filled in from reference TRBV19 and TRBJ2-1): DGGITQSPKYLFRKEGQNVTLSCEQNLNHDAMYWYRQDPGQGLRLIYYSQIVNDFQKGDIAEGYSVSREKKESFPLTVTSAQKNPTAFYLCASSSGIYNEQFFGPGTRLTVL.

About this clonotype itself: The missing conserved phenylalanine or tryptophan at the end of this CDR3 makes a read error likely. V and J are TRBV11-2 and TRBJ1-3; no clear D gene. Germline V gene lookup returns CDR1 SGHAT and CDR2 FQNNGV. The CDR3 contains 14 residues. The CDR3 sequence is CASILVPSGNTIYS. In DNA form, the CDR3 reads TGTGCCAGCATCTTAGTGCCCTCTGGGAACACCATATATTCT.

Comments on this clonotype: The CDR3 carries no conserved terminal phenylalanine or tryptophan, so it likely arises from a read error. The V and J genes are TRBV6-1 and TRBJ2-6, with D perhaps matching TRBD2 (6 bases). The CDR3 covers 19 residues. The V gene's germline CDR1 is MNHNS and CDR2 SASEGT. CDR3 loop: CGSHHLEGNPLSGANVLTL. CDR3 DNA sequence: TGTGGCAGCCACCATCTGGAGGGGAATCCCCTCTCTGGGGCCAACGTCCTGACTCTC.

In this sample, this clonotype is large (0.1 to 1%). J is TRBJ1-6 and V is TRBV11-2, with unresolved D. Germline-derived CDR1 and CDR2 are SGHAT and FQNNGV. The CDR3 totals 12 residues. The V end was cut by 3 bases, the J end by 10 bases, with 7 bases between. The CDR3 sequence: CASSFTGSPLHF. The CDR3 nucleotides are TGTGCCAGCAGCTTTACCGGGTCACCCCTCCACTTT.

Concerning this clonotype itself: Possible read error: a much larger clone is one base away. This rearrangement joins TRBV5-1 to TRBJ2-7; TRBD2 matches at 10 bases. The CDR3 runs to 16 residues. The germline V gene encodes CDR1 SGHRS and CDR2 YFSETQ. V lost 3 bases to trimming and J lost 4 bases; unmatched junction nucleotides: 10. In DNA form, the CDR3 reads TGCGCCAGCAGCTGTACTAGCGGGGCTGGGGGGTACGAGCAGTACTTC. Translated: CASSCTSGAGGYEQYF. The entire variable domain, with the rest obtained from reference TRBV5-1 and TRBJ2-7, is as follows: KAGVTQTPRYLIKTRGQQVTLSCSPISGHRSVSWYQQTPGQGLQFLFEYFSETQRNKGNFPGRFSGRQFSNSRSEMNVSTLELGDSALYLCASSCTSGAGGYEQYFGPGTRLTVT.

On this clonotype: The germline gene is not matched at one end of the junction; a read error may be the cause. CDR3 loop: CASRYQASGSDEQFF. The DNA for the CDR3 is TGCGCCAGCCGTTACCAGGCTAGCGGGAGCGATGAGCAGTTCTTC. The V and J genes are TRBV6-5 and TRBJ2-1, with 10 bases fitting TRBD2. Per the germline V gene, CDR1 is MNHEY and CDR2 is SVGAGI. CDR3 length: 15 amino acids.

V gene TRBV11-2 combines with J gene TRBJ2-7; D not resolved. Germline-derived CDR1 and CDR2 are SGHAT and FQNNGV. The CDR3 is 13 amino acids. Here the CDR3 reads CVSSFRPSYEQYV. CDR3 coding DNA: TGTGTCAGCAGCTTCCGGCCATCCTACGAGCAGTACGTC.

This chain joins TRBV20-1 and TRBJ2-7, with D tentatively TRBD1 (7 bases). Germline CDR1 DFQATT, CDR2 SNEGSKA (reference sequence). The V end was cut by 0 bases, the J end by 6 bases, with 15 bases between. CDR3 size: 14 residues. The CDR3 DNA sequence: TGCAGTGCTAGAGATCGTAACAGGGGACTCGAGCAGTACTTC. Translating it yields CSARDRNRGLEQYF.

The rearrangement uses TRBV29-1 and TRBJ2-1; 13 positions match TRBD2. The germline gives CDR1 SQVTM, CDR2 ANQGSEA. This CDR3 is built from 14 residues. The ends lost 5 bases at V and 6 bases at J; junction bases unmatched: 4. The CDR3 here is CSVRTSGRTNEQFF. The CDR3 nucleotides read TGCAGCGTTCGGACTAGCGGGAGAACCAATGAGCAGTTCTTC.

The chain has TRBV6-1 and TRBJ1-5; D is undetermined. Trimming removed 2 bases from V and 12 bases from J, with 20 bases in between. CDR3 length: 15 amino acids. Per germline, CDR1 MNHNS and CDR2 SASEGT. CDR3 sequence: CASSERAGSSQVQHF. CDR3 coding DNA: TGTGCCAGCAGTGAAAGGGCCGGCTCTAGCCAGGTCCAGCATTTT.

As regards this clonotype: A much larger clone differs by one base, so this may be a read error. V usage is TRBV7-9 and J usage is TRBJ2-1; TRBD1 is a possible D gene (5 bases). This CDR3 is 14 amino acids long. The V end was cut by 3 bases, the J end by 9 bases, with 15 bases between. Germline CDR1 is SEHNR and CDR2 is FQNEAQ (reference sequence). CDR3 region: CASSFGAGTGEQFF. As DNA, the CDR3 is TGTGCCAGCAGCTTTGGGGCAGGAACGGGTGAGCAGTTCTTC.

Turning to this clonotype: A clone one base away is much larger, so this may be a read error. This chain connects TRBV7-9 to TRBJ2-5; D call uncertain. TRBJ2-1 matches the DNA end more closely, so the J call is doubtful. Germline V gene data show CDR1 as SEHNR and CDR2 as FQNEAQ (reference sequence). The CDR3 spans 11 residues. The DNA of the CDR3 is TGTGCCAGCAGCTTAGGGGTTGAGCAGTTCTTC. Amino acid sequence: CASSLGVEQFF.